This TCR beta chain comes out of a study of T cell responses to AZD1222 COVID-19 vaccine. The V end was cut by 6 bases, the J end by 7 bases, with 9 bases between. There are 11 residues in the CDR3. Germline CDR1 reads MNHEY; CDR2 reads SVGAGI. Profiled with immunoSEQ multiplex PCR; TCRdb holds only in-frame clones, not every one. The sample holds approximately 100,000 clones, 92% seen once. The sequence was collected from an adult in good health. The sequencing here drew on peripheral blood, taken on day 0 of AZD1222 vaccination. The V and J genes are TRBV6-5 and TRBJ1-2; D is unclear. Here the CDR3 reads CASRYMGGYTF. CDR3 in DNA: TGTGCCAGCAGATACATGGGTGGCTACACCTTC.